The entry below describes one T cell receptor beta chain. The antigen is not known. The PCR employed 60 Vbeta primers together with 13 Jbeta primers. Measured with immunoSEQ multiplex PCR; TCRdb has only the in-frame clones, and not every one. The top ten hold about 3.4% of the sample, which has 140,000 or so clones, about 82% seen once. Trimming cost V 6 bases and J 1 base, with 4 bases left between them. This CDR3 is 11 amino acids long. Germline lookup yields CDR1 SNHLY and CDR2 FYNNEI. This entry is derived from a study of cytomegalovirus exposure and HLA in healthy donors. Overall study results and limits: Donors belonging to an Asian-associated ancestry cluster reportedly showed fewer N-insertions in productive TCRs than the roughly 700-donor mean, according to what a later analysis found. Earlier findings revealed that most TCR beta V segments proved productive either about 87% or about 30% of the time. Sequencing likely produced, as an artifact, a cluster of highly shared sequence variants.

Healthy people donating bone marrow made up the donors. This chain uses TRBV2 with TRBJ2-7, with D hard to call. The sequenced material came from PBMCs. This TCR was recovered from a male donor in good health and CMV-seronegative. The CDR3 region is CASSQSYEQYF. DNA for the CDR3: TGTGCCAGCAGCCAATCCTACGAGCAGTACTTC.